Shown below are 25 T cell receptor beta chains from a single sample sequenced in a study of T cells in Graves' hyperthyroidism and ophthalmopathy (dated by TCRdb to the late 2010s). Library method: multiplex PCR. TCRdb shows the sequencer as Illumina HiSeq 2000. Amplification of TCR beta CDR3 regions was carried out from RNA transcripts. For the first round of RT-PCR on the TCR CDR3, the HTBI primer set was used together with the Qiagen OneStep RT-PCR kit. TCRdb took the public reads, trimmed them with fastp at Q25, ran MiXCR for clone calling and kept in-frame beta chains. CDR3 protein duplicates are merged, each entry listing the most common genes and DNA. For this sample the table gives over 300,000 distinct CDR3 sequences, of which roughly 14% were detected only once. The top ten clones comprise about 11% of the sample. The sequencing sample was made of blood. The receptors come from a woman aged 60-75 years with Graves' hyperthyroidism.

The chain links TRBV5-8 to TRBJ2-5; D is uncertain. The germline V gene encodes CDR1 SGHTS and CDR2 YDEGEE. The CDR3 covers 15 residues. Trimming pared 3 bases from V and 7 bases from J, leaving 19 bases between. CDR3 sequence (DNA): TGTGCCAGCAGCTCTGGTTGGAGTGGGGATGCGACCCAGTACTTC. Amino acids: CASSSGWSGDATQYF.

The chain combines TRBV4-1 with TRBJ1-1; TRBD1 matches 10 bases. The CDR3 has 16 residues. Trimming cost V 3 bases and J 5 bases; bases outside gene matches: 9. Germline lookup yields CDR1 MGHRA and CDR2 YSYEKL. CDR3 loop: CASSHFRQGARTEAFF. CDR3 in DNA: TGCGCCAGCAGCCACTTTCGACAGGGGGCACGAACTGAAGCTTTCTTT.

This clonotype was seen repeatedly, ten times or more. The chain uses TRBV12-3 or TRBV12-4 and TRBJ2-7; D unclear. The V and J ends lost 3 bases and 9 bases respectively, with 12 bases between them. The CDR3 extends over 12 amino acids. CDR3 loop: CASSFSGEAQYF. DNA of the CDR3: TGTGCCAGCAGTTTCTCTGGTGAAGCGCAGTACTTC.

This clonotype was recorded many times. The chain couples TRBV7-3 to TRBJ2-7; 10 bases are shared with TRBD1. Germline V gene lookup returns CDR1 SGHTA and CDR2 FQGTGA. The CDR3 extends over 15 amino acids. V was pared by 5 bases and J by 6 bases, with 10 bases of the junction left unmatched. The CDR3 DNA is TGTGCCAGCAGCAAAGCCGGGACAGGGGCATCCGAGCAGTACTTC. Protein sequence: CASSKAGTGASEQYF.

At least ten counts were recorded for this clonotype. The V gene is TRBV5-1, the J gene TRBJ1-1; no clear D gene. Per germline, CDR1 SGHRS and CDR2 YFSETQ. The CDR3 covers 11 residues. V was clipped by 5 bases and J by 4 bases, with 6 bases between them. As DNA, the CDR3 is TGCGCCAGCAGATCGGGCACTGAAGCTTTCTTT. It codes for CASRSGTEAFF.

This clonotype was picked up many times. This chain joins TRBV24-1 and TRBJ2-6; D call uncertain. The CDR3 is made up of 13 amino acids. Trimming took 7 bases from V and 2 from J, leaving 5 bases between them. Per germline, CDR1 KGHDR and CDR2 SFDVKD. CDR3 coding DNA: TGTGCCACCAGCACTACTGGGGCCAACGTCCTGACTTTC. It specifies CATSTTGANVLTF.

This clonotype was detected ten times or more. The chain uses TRBV5-1 and TRBJ2-1; TRBD1 matches 8 bases. The CDR3 is 14 residues long. J gave up 5 bases and V 4 bases, and 5 bases lay outside the gene matches. Germline V gene sequence: CDR1 SGHRS, CDR2 YFSETQ. CDR3 loop: CASSTTGANNEQFF. CDR3 coding DNA: TGCGCCAGCAGCACGACAGGGGCCAACAATGAGCAGTTCTTC.

This clonotype was picked up many times. The genes are TRBV20-1 and TRBJ2-6, with 9 positions matching TRBD1. This CDR3 comprises 16 residues. The V gene end was trimmed by 6 bases and the J gene end by 3 bases; junction bases not matched to a gene: 9. In germline, CDR1 is DFQATT, CDR2 SNEGSKA (reference sequence). CDR3 nucleotides: TGCAGTGCCTCCGGACAGGGGATTTTTGGGGCCAACGTCCTGACTTTC. It is translated as CSASGQGIFGANVLTF.

The chain is built from TRBV10-3 and TRBJ2-7; weak D call: TRBD1 (6 bases). Between the trimmed V and J ends, which lost 2 bases and 5 bases, there was a span of 16 bases. This CDR3 has 15 residues. CDR1 is ENHRY and CDR2 is SYGVKD in the germline V gene. The CDR3 DNA reads as TGTGCCATCAGTGAGATGGCAGGGGAATGGAACGAGCAGTACTTC. This translates into CAISEMAGEWNEQYF.

This clonotype was detected many times. The rearrangement uses TRBV24-1 and TRBJ2-7, with D possibly matching TRBD1 (5 bases). Germline V gene lookup returns CDR1 KGHDR and CDR2 SFDVKD. Trimming took off 4 bases at V and 3 bases at J, with 15 bases between the two ends. CDR3 length: 15 residues. The chain's CDR3 is CATSDPESGNYEQYF. The CDR3 DNA follows: TGTGCCACCAGTGACCCTGAATCAGGGAACTACGAGCAGTACTTC.

This clonotype was seen many times. V is TRBV5-6 and J is TRBJ2-7, with 9 bases aligning to TRBD2. Germline CDR1 and CDR2: SGHDT and YYEEEE. The CDR3 runs 16 residues. V shed 0 bases and J 2 bases; nucleotides not matched to a gene: 6. CDR3: CASSLGGPSGAYEQYF. The CDR3 DNA sequence: TGTGCCAGCAGCTTGGGGGGGCCTAGCGGGGCCTACGAGCAGTACTTC.

This clonotype was counted between two and nine times. This rearrangement joins TRBV19 to TRBJ1-1, with D possibly being TRBD1 (5 bases). V shed 4 bases and J shed 4 bases, with 10 bases lying between them. Germline V gives CDR1 LNHDA, CDR2 SQIVND (reference sequence). This CDR3 contains 13 residues. This CDR3 reads CASSKEGFTEAFF. Here the CDR3 DNA reads TGTGCCAGTAGTAAGGAGGGGTTCACTGAAGCTTTCTTT.

Only a few counts were recorded for this clonotype. The chain links TRBV29-1 to TRBJ2-7; maybe TRBD1 (5 bases). Germline CDR1 reads SQVTM; CDR2 reads ANQGSEA. The CDR3 has 13 amino acids. Trimming stripped 5 bases from V and 2 bases from J, with 13 bases between. DNA for the CDR3: TGCAGCGTTACCGACAGCCAGGCCTACGAGCAGTACTTC. This sequence encodes CSVTDSQAYEQYF.

This clonotype was seen at least ten times. The chain carries TRBV18 and TRBJ1-1; D possibly corresponds to TRBD1 (6 bases). Between the trimmed V and J ends, which lost 1 base and 5 bases, there was a span of 11 bases. The CDR3 runs to 14 residues. Germline V gene data show CDR1 as KGHSH and CDR2 as LQKENI. The CDR3 sequence: CASSPQGVYTEAFF. CDR3 bases: TGTGCCAGCTCACCACAGGGGGTTTATACTGAAGCTTTCTTT.

A few counts support this clonotype. This rearrangement joins TRBV4-1 to TRBJ2-5, with D perhaps matching TRBD1 (6 bases). The CDR3 has 15 residues. Germline V gene sequence: CDR1 MGHRA, CDR2 YSYEKL. Trimming removed 2 bases at V and 2 bases at J, with 12 bases between. CDR3 residues: CASSQQGTSQETQYF. The CDR3 DNA sequence: TGCGCCAGCAGCCAACAAGGGACATCTCAAGAGACCCAGTACTTC.

This clonotype was seen many times. This sequence joins TRBV11-3 and TRBJ2-3; 9 bases align to TRBD1. CDR3 length equals 15 residues. V trimming: 4 bases; J trimming: 6 bases; junction bases outside the gene matches: 8. The germline CDR1 and CDR2 sequences are SGHNT and YENEEA. CDR3 sequence reads: CASSWGQGKRDTQYF. CDR3 DNA sequence: TGTGCCAGCAGCTGGGGACAGGGAAAGAGGGATACGCAGTATTTT.

The table lists this clonotype with many counts. The chain links TRBV3-1 to TRBJ1-2, with D maybe TRBD1 (6 bases). Per germline, CDR1 LGHDT and CDR2 YNNKEL (reference sequence). The CDR3 length is 16 residues. Trimming took off 1 base at V and 3 bases at J, with 15 bases between the two ends. Here the CDR3 reads CASSQVDKGGYYGYTF. CDR3 DNA: TGTGCCAGCAGCCAAGTAGACAAGGGGGGCTACTATGGCTACACCTTC.

This clonotype appeared a few times. The chain links TRBV6-5 to TRBJ2-1; D is undetermined. Germline CDR1 is MNHEY and CDR2 is SVGAGI. Trimming removed 0 bases from V and 5 bases from J, with 14 bases in between. The CDR3 is 16 residues long. The CDR3 region is CASSYSYSSKNNEQFF. In DNA, the CDR3 is TGTGCCAGCAGTTACTCGTACAGTAGCAAGAACAATGAGCAGTTCTTC.

The rearrangement joins TRBV5-1 to TRBJ2-3; 9 positions match TRBD1. CDR3 length: 14 amino acids. J was trimmed by 6 bases and V by 4 bases; bases with no gene match: 6. Germline values: CDR1 SGHRS, CDR2 YFSETQ. CDR3 DNA: TGCGCCAGCAGCCGGGACAGGGTAACCGATACGCAGTATTTT. Translated, it gives CASSRDRVTDTQYF.

Ten or more counts support this clonotype. The chain has TRBV7-2 and TRBJ2-7; 9 nucleotides align to TRBD2. Germline CDR1 is SGHTA and CDR2 is FQGNSA. The J segment lost 4 bases and the V segment lost 0 bases, leaving 4 bases of the junction unmatched. CDR3 length equals 15 residues. The CDR3 bases are TGTGCCAGCAGCTTAGCTAGCGGGAGCCAATACGAGCAGTACTTC. Its protein is CASSLASGSQYEQYF.

The chain is built from TRBV20-1 and TRBJ2-7, with D possibly TRBD1 on 5 matching bases. The CDR3 length is 11 residues. V was shortened by 3 bases and J by 7 bases, with 10 bases between the two germline ends. Looked up from germline, CDR1 is DFQATT and CDR2 is SNEGSKA (reference sequence). The CDR3 DNA is TGCAGTGCTAGGGGCCAGGGTGAGCAGTACTTC. It specifies CSARGQGEQYF.

This clonotype was counted at least ten times. V gene TRBV12-3 or TRBV12-4 combines with J gene TRBJ1-6, with TRBD1 matching 10 bases. The V segment lost 4 bases and the J segment 8 bases; nucleotides outside the gene matches: 8. The CDR3 loop spans 16 amino acids. CDR3 sequence: CASSYPRDRGYSPLHF. In DNA form, the CDR3 reads TGTGCCAGCAGTTACCCCCGGGACAGGGGTTATTCACCCCTCCACTTT.

This clonotype was counted at least ten times. The V gene is TRBV20-1, the J gene TRBJ2-3; 7 bases fit TRBD2. Germline V gene sequence: CDR1 DFQATT, CDR2 SNEGSKA (reference sequence). The CDR3 is 14 amino acids. J was trimmed by 0 bases and V by 6 bases; bases with no gene match: 6. The CDR3 DNA reads as TGCAGTGCAGACGGGGGGACTAGCACAGATACGCAGTATTTT. This translates into CSADGGTSTDTQYF.

In its sample, this clonotype was seen many times. This rearrangement joins TRBV2 to TRBJ2-3, with TRBD1 identical over 8 bases. Germline V CDR1 and CDR2: SNHLY, FYNNEI. The CDR3 has 13 amino acids. Trimming at V came to 10 bases and at J to 3 bases, leaving 6 bases not matched to a gene. The CDR3 loop is CATRTGMTDTQYF. As DNA, the CDR3 is TGTGCCACTAGGACAGGGATGACAGATACGCAGTATTTT.

This clonotype was detected a few times. The chain employs TRBV20-1 and TRBJ2-3; D unresolved. The germline V gene encodes CDR1 DFQATT and CDR2 SNEGSKA (reference sequence). V lost 3 bases and J lost 0, with 10 bases in between. The CDR3 length is 14 residues. The CDR3 spells CSASESQSTDTQYF. The CDR3 DNA is TGCAGTGCTAGTGAGAGTCAGAGCACAGATACGCAGTATTTT.